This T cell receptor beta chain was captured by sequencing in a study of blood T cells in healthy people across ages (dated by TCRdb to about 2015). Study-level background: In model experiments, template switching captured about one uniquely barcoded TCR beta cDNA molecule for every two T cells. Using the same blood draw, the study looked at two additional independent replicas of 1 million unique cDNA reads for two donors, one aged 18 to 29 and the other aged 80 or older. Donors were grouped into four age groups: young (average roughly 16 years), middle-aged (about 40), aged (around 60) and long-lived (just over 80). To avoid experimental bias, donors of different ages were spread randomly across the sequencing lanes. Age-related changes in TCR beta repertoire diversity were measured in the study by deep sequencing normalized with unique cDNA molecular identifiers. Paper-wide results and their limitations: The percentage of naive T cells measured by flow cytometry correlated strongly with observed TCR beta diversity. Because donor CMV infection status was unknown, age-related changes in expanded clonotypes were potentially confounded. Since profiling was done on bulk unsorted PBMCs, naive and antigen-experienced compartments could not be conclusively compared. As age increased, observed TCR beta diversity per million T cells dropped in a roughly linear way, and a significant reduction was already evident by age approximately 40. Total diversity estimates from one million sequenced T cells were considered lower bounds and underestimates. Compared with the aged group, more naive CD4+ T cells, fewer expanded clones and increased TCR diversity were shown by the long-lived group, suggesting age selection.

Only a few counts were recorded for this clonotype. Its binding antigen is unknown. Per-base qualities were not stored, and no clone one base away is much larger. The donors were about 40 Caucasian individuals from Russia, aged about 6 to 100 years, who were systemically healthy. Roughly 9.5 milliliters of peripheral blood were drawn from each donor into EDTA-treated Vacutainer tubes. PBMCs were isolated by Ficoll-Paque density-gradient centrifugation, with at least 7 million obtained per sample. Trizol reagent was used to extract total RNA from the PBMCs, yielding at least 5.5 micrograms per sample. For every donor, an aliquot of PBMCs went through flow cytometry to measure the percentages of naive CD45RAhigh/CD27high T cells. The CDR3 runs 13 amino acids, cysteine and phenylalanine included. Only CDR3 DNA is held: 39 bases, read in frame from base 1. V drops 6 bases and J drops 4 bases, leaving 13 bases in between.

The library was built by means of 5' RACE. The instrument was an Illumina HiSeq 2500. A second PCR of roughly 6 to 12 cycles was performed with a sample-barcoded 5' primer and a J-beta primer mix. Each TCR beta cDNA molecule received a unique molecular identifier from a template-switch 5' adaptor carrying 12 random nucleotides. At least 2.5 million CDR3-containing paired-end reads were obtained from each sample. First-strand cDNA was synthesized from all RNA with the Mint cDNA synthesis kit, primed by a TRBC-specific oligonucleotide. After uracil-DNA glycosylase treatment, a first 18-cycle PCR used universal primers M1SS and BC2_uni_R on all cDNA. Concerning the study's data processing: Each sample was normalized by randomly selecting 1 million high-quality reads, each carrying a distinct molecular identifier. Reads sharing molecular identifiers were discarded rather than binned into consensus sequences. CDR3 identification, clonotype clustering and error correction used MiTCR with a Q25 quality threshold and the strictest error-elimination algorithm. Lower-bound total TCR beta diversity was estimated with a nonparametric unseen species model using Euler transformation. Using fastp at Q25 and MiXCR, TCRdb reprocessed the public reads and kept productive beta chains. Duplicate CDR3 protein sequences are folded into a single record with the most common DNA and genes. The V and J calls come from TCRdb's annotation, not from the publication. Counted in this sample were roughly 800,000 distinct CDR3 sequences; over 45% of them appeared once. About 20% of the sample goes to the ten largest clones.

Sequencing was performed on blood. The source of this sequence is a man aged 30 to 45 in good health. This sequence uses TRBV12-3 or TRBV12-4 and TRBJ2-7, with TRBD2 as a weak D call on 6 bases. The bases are TGTGCCAGCAGCCAAGGGACTCCGTACGAGCAGTACTTC. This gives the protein CASSQGTPYEQYF.